This T cell receptor (beta chain) was identified during a study of T cells in Graves' hyperthyroidism and ophthalmopathy. Study summary: At initial diagnosis, before any treatment had begun, peripheral blood was obtained. Broader study findings: The model forecast ophthalmopathy, anticipating it by a median around 6.4 months before onset. Most clonotypes expanded in the thyroid (above 0.001) were also present in blood.

Any patient presenting with uncontrolled infection, other autoimmune disease, pregnancy or lactation was left out. On this clonotype itself: What it binds is unknown. Being one base from a much bigger clone, this may be a read error. The conserved phenylalanine or tryptophan is not found at the CDR3 terminus, so this likely reflects a read error.

The CDR3 regions of TCR beta were amplified from RNA transcripts. A first-round RT-PCR of the TCR CDR3 used the HTBI primer set. TCRdb re-called the multiplex PCR reads through MiXCR, storing one row per CDR3 protein. The sample yields around 56,000 distinct CDR3 sequences, 40% to 55% seen once. Germline assignment: CDR1 GTSNPN and CDR2 SVGIG (reference sequence). This CDR3 comprises 13 residues. V lost 0 bases and J lost 7, with 12 bases in between. The receptor was derived from a woman between 25 and 40 years old with Graves' ophthalmopathy. The V call is TRBV30, the J call TRBJ1-1; D is perhaps TRBD1 (6 bases). Sequenced material: blood. DNA of the CDR3: TGTGCCTGGAGTGTTGGGGGCGTGGATGAAGCTTTCGTT. The encoded protein is CAWSVGGVDEAFV.